This is a list of T cell receptor beta chains from one sample in a study of cytomegalovirus exposure and HLA in healthy donors. Assay used: immunoSEQ multiplex PCR; TCRdb lists only in-frame clones, some missing. The data contain some 90,000 clones, just under 80% of them singletons. The sample consisted of PBMCs. The receptors were gathered from a male donor in good health and CMV-seropositive. CDR3s include the opening cysteine and the closing phenylalanine or tryptophan. D genes are given only for firm matches. Some rows have no size entry. The others give once, few or many, or a class for an expanded clone.

size,D,V,J,CDR3,DNA
once,TRBD2,TRBV29-1,TRBJ2-1,CSVEGLAGGSYNEQFF,TGCAGCGTTGAAGGTCTAGCGGGAGGCTCCTACAATGAGCAGTTCTTC
few,-,TRBV6-4,TRBJ2-6,CASSATGTGANVLTF,TGTGCCAGCAGTGCCACAGGGACCGGGGCCAACGTCCTGACTTTC
-,-,TRBV2,TRBJ2-7,CASLRATSPTGEQYF,TGTGCCAGCTTGAGGGCGACATCCCCAACCGGCGAGCAGTACTTC
once,TRBD2,TRBV29-1,TRBJ2-3,CSVAGLAGDPHSTDTQYF,TGCAGCGTTGCGGGCCTAGCGGGGGACCCCCATAGCACAGATACGCAGTATTTT
-,TRBD1,TRBV29-1,TRBJ1-1,CSVVGGQGNTEAFF,TGCAGCGTTGTCGGAGGACAGGGGAACACTGAAGCTTTCTTT
-,-,TRBV6-5,TRBJ1-5,CASRAGAHQPQHF,TGTGCCAGCAGGGCGGGGGCGCACCAGCCCCAGCATTTT
-,TRBD2,TRBV16,TRBJ2-1,CASSQARTSMNEQFF,TGTGCCAGCAGCCAAGCCCGGACTAGTATGAATGAGCAGTTCTTC
-,-,TRBV2,TRBJ1-2,CASRSSTVGYGYTF,TGTGCCAGCAGATCCAGTACAGTTGGCTATGGCTACACCTTC
-,-,TRBV5-1,TRBJ2-5,CASSRSQETQYF,TGCGCCAGCAGTAGGAGCCAAGAGACCCAGTACTTC
few,-,TRBV4-1,TRBJ2-3,CASSQVRSDTQYF,TGCGCCAGCAGCCAAGTGAGATCAGATACGCAGTATTTT
-,TRBD2,TRBV10-3,TRBJ2-7,CAISEVSSGTYEQYF,TGTGCCATCAGTGAGGTATCTAGCGGGACCTACGAGCAGTACTTC